This entry lists 19 T cell receptor beta chains sequenced from one sample in a study of CD4 T cells in relation to SARS-CoV-2 and coronaviruses. Assay: immunoSEQ multiplex PCR; the TCRdb copy retains only in-frame clones and omits some. The sample has about 26,000 clones, over 60% seen once. For these receptors, no antigen is known. The unexposed donors gave CD4+ T cells in about 2010-2019, prior to COVID-19. After roughly ten days of culture, CD4+ T cells were isolated. Sequences were obtained from CD4+ T cells from PBMCs, cultured in vitro. The receptors were gathered from a human donor in good health.

This chain links TRBV6-6 with TRBJ2-5; 7 bases are shared with TRBD2. The CDR3 extends over 15 amino acids. CDR1 is MNHNY, CDR2 SVGAGI, per germline (reference sequence). Trimming removed 0 bases from V and 2 bases from J; junction bases left unmatched: 3. CDR3 loop: CASSYSRGGQETQYF. The CDR3 nucleotides are TGTGCCAGCAGTTACTCACGGGGAGGGCAAGAGACCCAGTACTTC.

The chain employs TRBV3-1 (or the pseudogene TRBV3-2) and TRBJ1-4; no clear D gene. Trimming removed 1 base from V and 7 bases from J, with 16 bases in between. Germline V gives CDR1 LGHDT, CDR2 YNNKEL (reference sequence). The CDR3 spans 16 residues. The CDR3 region has the DNA TGTGCCAGCAGCCAAGGCCCAGGACTCAGCAGTGAAAAACTGTTTTTT. It codes for CASSQGPGLSSEKLFF.

The chain is built from TRBV2 and TRBJ2-7, with D possibly TRBD2 on 6 matching bases. Trimming shortened V by 7 bases and J by 6 bases, and 13 bases separated the two germline ends. Per the germline V gene, CDR1 is SNHLY and CDR2 is FYNNEI. There are 12 residues in the CDR3. CDR3 coding DNA: TGTGCCAGCACCATGGGGGGAGGCGAGCAGTACTTC. This sequence encodes CASTMGGGEQYF.

The chain uses TRBV11-3 and TRBJ2-5; a possible D gene is TRBD1 (5 bases). Per the germline V gene, CDR1 is SGHNT and CDR2 is YENEEA. V was trimmed by 1 base and J by 4 bases, leaving 10 bases between them. The CDR3 runs to 14 residues. CDR3 region: CASSLGGSGETQYF. Written as DNA, the CDR3 is TGTGCCAGCAGCTTAGGGGGCAGTGGAGAGACCCAGTACTTC.

This sequence joins TRBV29-1 and TRBJ1-5, with a possible D match to TRBD1 (6 bases). Germline loops: CDR1 SQVTM, CDR2 ANQGSEA. The CDR3 is 15 amino acids. V lost 4 bases, J lost 0 bases, and 13 bases lay in between. CDR3 region: CSVGLQGDSNQPQHF. In DNA, the CDR3 is TGCAGCGTTGGTTTACAGGGAGATAGCAATCAGCCCCAGCATTTT.

The chain joins TRBV3-1 (or the pseudogene TRBV3-2) to TRBJ2-2, with D uncertain. The CDR3 is 14 amino acids. Trimming pared 2 bases from V and 2 bases from J, leaving 6 bases between. CDR1 is LGHDT, CDR2 YNNKEL, per germline (reference sequence). CDR3 in amino acids: CASSQMANTGELFF. The CDR3 DNA reads TGTGCCAGCAGCCAAATGGCCAACACCGGGGAGCTGTTTTTT.

The rearrangement links TRBV4-2 to TRBJ2-7; 8 bases align to TRBD1. The ends lost 3 bases at V and 2 bases at J; junction bases unmatched: 6. The CDR3 sequence is 15 residues long. Germline loops: CDR1 LGHNA, CDR2 YNFKEQ. The CDR3 reads CASSQARQGTYEQYF. DNA of the CDR3: TGTGCCAGCAGCCAGGCTCGACAGGGGACCTACGAGCAGTACTTC.

The chain joins TRBV7-8 to TRBJ2-3; D ambiguous. CDR1 and CDR2 (germline): SGHVS, FQNEAQ. CDR3 length: 11 amino acids. Trimming removed 3 bases at V and 5 bases at J, with 3 bases between. CDR3: CASSFLDTQYF. The CDR3 DNA reads TGTGCCAGCAGCTTTTTAGATACGCAGTATTTT.

This sequence joins TRBV3-1 (or the pseudogene TRBV3-2) and TRBJ2-2, with unresolved D. This CDR3 contains 14 residues. Germline V gives CDR1 LGHDT, CDR2 YNNKEL (reference sequence). Between the trimmed V and J ends, which lost 0 bases and 6 bases, there was a span of 8 bases. CDR3 bases: TGTGCCAGCAGCCAAGATCACGGGCCCGGGGAGCTGTTTTTT. Its protein product is CASSQDHGPGELFF.

Within the sample, this clone is medium-sized. The CDR3 sequence: CASRPGTGISSSGNTIYF. The CDR3 DNA is TGTGCCAGCCGTCCTGGGACAGGCATTTCGTCCTCTGGAAACACCATATATTTT. V and J are TRBV28 and TRBJ1-3; 8 bases line up with TRBD1. J gave up 0 bases and V 8 bases, and 15 bases lay outside the gene matches. The CDR3 extends over 18 amino acids. Per the germline V gene, CDR1 is MDHEN and CDR2 is SYDVKM.

The chain links TRBV11-2 to TRBJ2-5; D unresolved. This CDR3 contains 14 residues. V was cut by 2 bases and J by 0 bases, with 7 bases left in between. Germline CDR1 and CDR2: SGHAT and FQNNGV. The CDR3 DNA follows: TGTGCCAGCAGCTTATCAACAGACCAAGAGACCCAGTACTTC. Residues: CASSLSTDQETQYF. The full variable domain, its missing parts supplied by reference TRBV11-2 and TRBJ2-5, is EAGVAQSPRYKIIEKRQSVAFWCNPISGHATLYWYQQILGQGPKLLIQFQNNGVVDDSQLPKDRFSAERLKGVDSTLKIQPAKLEDSAVYLCASSLSTDQETQYFGPGTRLLVL.

This clone was detected a few times. The genes are TRBV5-4 and TRBJ1-1; 7 positions agree with TRBD1. Losses at the gene ends were 2 bases for V and 6 bases for J; bases not matched to a gene: 13. The CDR3 loop spans 16 amino acids. In germline, CDR1 is SGHNT, CDR2 YYREEE (reference sequence). CDR3 DNA sequence: TGTGCCAGCAGCTTAGGTTCAGGGGGTGTGGGTGCTGAAGCTTTCTTT. This gives the protein CASSLGSGGVGAEAFF.

V usage is TRBV11-2 and J usage is TRBJ2-5; tentative D call: TRBD1 (5 bases). Germline loops: CDR1 SGHAT, CDR2 FQNNGV. Trimming shortened V by 1 base and J by 1 base, and 10 bases separated the two germline ends. This CDR3 region has 15 residues. CDR3 nucleotide sequence: TGTGCCAGCAGCTTAGGGACAAATCCCCAAGAGACCCAGTACTTC. It yields the protein CASSLGTNPQETQYF.

This chain's CDR3 is CASSPPGETQYF. The CDR3 DNA reads as TGTGCCAGTAGCCCTCCAGGGGAGACCCAGTACTTC. The V and J genes are TRBV19 and TRBJ2-5; tentative D call: TRBD1 (5 bases). Trimming removed 6 bases from V and 5 bases from J, with 10 bases in between. This CDR3 is 12 amino acids long. Germline values: CDR1 LNHDA, CDR2 SQIVND (reference sequence).

V usage is TRBV29-1 and J usage is TRBJ1-2; D is unresolved. Germline V lookup: CDR1 SQVTM, CDR2 ANQGSEA. This CDR3 comprises 12 residues. V was cut by 2 bases and J by 7 bases, with 11 bases left in between. The CDR3: CSVESTWGGYTF. In nucleotides, the CDR3 is TGCAGCGTTGAATCGACGTGGGGTGGCTACACCTTC.

The chain joins TRBV7-3 to TRBJ2-1; the match to TRBD2 covers 8 bases. This CDR3 spans 15 amino acids. V was clipped by 5 bases and J by 3 bases; unmatched bases: 6. The germline V gene has CDR1 SGHTA and CDR2 FQGTGA. CDR3 nucleotides: TGTGCCAGCAGCCCGCGACTAGCGAACTACAATGAGCAGTTCTTC. Protein: CASSPRLANYNEQFF.

The gene calls are TRBV7-8 and TRBJ2-1, with D perhaps matching TRBD2 (7 bases). V was shortened by 4 bases and J by 4 bases, with 20 bases between the two germline ends. In germline, CDR1 is SGHVS, CDR2 FQNEAQ. This CDR3 contains 17 residues. The CDR3 DNA is TGTGCCAGCAGCTCTGAGGGAGGGGGGCATCGATACAATGAGCAGTTCTTC. As protein: CASSSEGGGHRYNEQFF.

Only a few counts were recorded for this clone. The V call is TRBV11-2, the J call TRBJ2-7; D is undetermined. The CDR3 extends over 14 amino acids. The ends were cut back, 4 bases at V and 2 bases at J, with 12 bases in the middle. Germline-derived CDR1 and CDR2 are SGHAT and FQNNGV. The CDR3 bases are TGTGCCAGCAGCTCCCTCCAGTACGCCTACGAGCAGTACTTC. Amino acids: CASSSLQYAYEQYF.

This chain joins TRBV14 and TRBJ2-3, with TRBD1 matching over 9 bases. CDR1 is SGHDN and CDR2 is FVKESK in the germline V gene. This CDR3 has 16 amino acids. The V segment lost 4 bases and the J segment 4 bases; nucleotides outside the gene matches: 9. CDR3 in amino acids: CASSPGDRALSDTQYF. In DNA form, the CDR3 reads TGTGCCAGCAGCCCAGGGGACAGGGCGTTATCAGATACGCAGTATTTT.